Listed below are T cell receptor beta chains from one sample, sequenced in a study of human T cells and chemical hapten exposure. Via MiXCR, TCRdb re-called the RACE reads, giving one row per CDR3 protein. This sample has roughly 70,000 distinct CDR3 sequences, with 9.8% found just once. The sequencing here drew on whole blood, taken in connection with sensitization to the hapten diphenylcyclopropenone (DPC). The receptors were gathered from a middle-aged woman with alopecia areata. Some clones in this sample may be carry-over from other donors' samples. Both conserved end residues are part of each CDR3. Each record gives: clone size, J gene, V gene, D gene, CDR3 protein, CDR3 DNA. A D gene is named only where the DNA matches it firmly. The size field is filled for only some rows; it gives once, few, many or a size class.

size: many; J: TRBJ2-6; V: TRBV21-1; D: NA; CDR3: CASSTGTACSGANVLTF; DNA: TGTGCCAGCAGCACCGGGACTGCTTGCTCTGGGGCCAACGTCCTGACTTTC
size: few; J: TRBJ2-1; V: TRBV11-2; D: NA; CDR3: CASSFSGTEQFF; DNA: TGTGCCAGCAGCTTCAGTGGTACTGAGCAGTTCTTC
size: many; J: TRBJ2-1; V: TRBV7-2; D: TRBD2; CDR3: CASSLGLAGGGEQFF; DNA: TGTGCCAGCAGCTTAGGGCTAGCGGGGGGAGGTGAGCAGTTCTTC
size: NA; J: TRBJ2-4; V: TRBV27; D: NA; CDR3: CASRKGLGGIQYF; DNA: TGTGCCAGCAGGAAGGGGTTGGGGGGCATTCAGTACTTC
size: many; J: TRBJ2-7; V: TRBV14; D: TRBD1; CDR3: CASSQTGTGGSYEQYF; DNA: TGTGCCAGCAGCCAAACAGGGACAGGGGGCTCCTACGAGCAGTACTTC
size: NA; J: TRBJ2-4; V: TRBV5-1; D: TRBD2; CDR3: CASSLVGLAVNIQYF; DNA: TGCGCCAGCAGCTTGGTTGGGCTAGCGGTAAACATTCAGTACTTC
size: few; J: TRBJ2-1; V: TRBV6-2/TRBV6-3; D: TRBD2; CDR3: CASRTGLAGLYNEQFF; DNA: TGTGCCAGCAGAACGGGATTAGCGGGGCTCTACAATGAGCAGTTCTTC
size: few; J: TRBJ1-2; V: TRBV23-1; D: NA; CDR3: CASSQSRRALYPNYGYTF; DNA: TGCGCCAGCAGTCAATCGAGGAGGGCTCTTTACCCTAACTATGGCTACACCTTC
size: many; J: TRBJ2-5; V: TRBV7-2; D: TRBD2; CDR3: CASSRGTSGSETQYF; DNA: TGTGCCAGCAGCCGCGGGACTAGCGGCTCGGAGACCCAGTACTTC
size: NA; J: TRBJ1-1; V: TRBV7-6; D: TRBD1; CDR3: CASSAWTGVNTEAFF; DNA: TGTGCCAGCAGCGCGTGGACAGGGGTTAACACTGAAGCTTTCTTT
size: many; J: TRBJ2-5; V: TRBV11-2; D: TRBD2; CDR3: CASSSSRGGGETQYF; DNA: TGTGCCAGCAGCTCCTCTCGGGGGGGAGGAGAGACCCAGTACTTC
size: many; J: TRBJ2-3; V: TRBV4-3; D: NA; CDR3: CASSQDKTRGADTDTQYF; DNA: TGCGCCAGCAGCCAAGATAAAACACGGGGGGCCGACACAGATACGCAGTATTTT
size: many; J: TRBJ2-7; V: TRBV11-2; D: NA; CDR3: CASSPSYQRTYEQYF; DNA: TGTGCCAGCAGTCCGTCGTACCAGCGGACCTACGAGCAGTACTTC
size: few; J: TRBJ2-4; V: TRBV6-6; D: TRBD2; CDR3: CASSYRLAVENIQYF; DNA: TGTGCCAGCAGTTACCGCCTAGCGGTAGAAAACATTCAGTACTTC
size: many; J: TRBJ1-2; V: TRBV11-3; D: TRBD1; CDR3: CASSPDRVRGYTF; DNA: TGTGCCAGCAGCCCGGACAGGGTCCGTGGCTACACCTTC
size: many; J: TRBJ2-5; V: TRBV7-2; D: NA; CDR3: CASSLMGIQETQYF; DNA: TGTGCCAGCAGCCTAATGGGGATCCAAGAGACCCAGTACTTC
size: many; J: TRBJ1-6; V: TRBV9; D: NA; CDR3: CASSVAYVNSPLHF; DNA: TGTGCCAGCAGCGTAGCTTACGTAAATTCACCCCTCCACTTT
size: NA; J: TRBJ1-2; V: TRBV3-1; D: NA; CDR3: CASSRGHNYGYTF; DNA: TGTGCCAGCAGCCGCGGACATAACTATGGCTACACCTTC
size: NA; J: TRBJ2-7; V: TRBV18; D: NA; CDR3: CASSPGPISYEQYF; DNA: TGTGCCAGCTCACCGGGACCGATCTCCTACGAGCAGTACTTC
size: many; J: TRBJ1-1; V: TRBV5-1; D: NA; CDR3: CASSLEGPAMNTEAFF; DNA: TGCGCCAGCAGCTTGGAGGGCCCCGCCATGAACACTGAAGCTTTCTTT
size: many; J: TRBJ1-6; V: TRBV9; D: NA; CDR3: CASSVHQDNNSPLHF; DNA: TGTGCCAGCAGCGTACATCAGGATAATAATTCACCCCTCCACTTT
size: few; J: TRBJ2-5; V: TRBV11-2; D: NA; CDR3: CASSSRGAREETQYF; DNA: TGTGCCAGCAGCTCACGGGGGGCGCGGGAGGAGACCCAGTACTTC
size: NA; J: TRBJ2-5; V: TRBV12-3/TRBV12-4; D: TRBD2; CDR3: CASTTRGVETQYF; DNA: TGTGCCAGCACCACTCGGGGGGTGGAGACCCAGTACTTC
size: many; J: TRBJ2-3; V: TRBV18; D: TRBD2; CDR3: CASSSLAAYGTSTDTQYF; DNA: TGTGCCAGCTCATCTCTAGCGGCCTACGGCACTAGCACAGATACGCAGTATTTT
size: many; J: TRBJ2-3; V: TRBV29-1; D: NA; CDR3: CSVGTPPDTQYF; DNA: TGCAGCGTTGGTACCCCCCCAGATACGCAGTATTTT
size: many; J: TRBJ1-2; V: TRBV6-5; D: NA; CDR3: CASSSQGYGYTF; DNA: TGTGCCAGCAGTTCGCAGGGTTATGGCTACACCTTC
size: many; J: TRBJ2-7; V: TRBV20-1; D: NA; CDR3: CSEGVQGWTYEQYF; DNA: TGCAGTGAAGGAGTGCAGGGTTGGACCTACGAGCAGTACTTC
size: NA; J: TRBJ2-5; V: TRBV7-2; D: TRBD1; CDR3: CASSLGRQGFSSTQYF; DNA: TGTGCCAGCAGCTTAGGACGACAGGGTTTCAGTAGTACCCAGTACTTC
size: many; J: TRBJ1-4; V: TRBV6-2/TRBV6-3; D: NA; CDR3: CASSYSREATNEKLFF; DNA: TGTGCCAGCAGTTACTCGCGGGAAGCAACTAATGAAAAACTGTTTTTT
size: NA; J: TRBJ1-1; V: TRBV27; D: NA; CDR3: CASSFAQPMNTEAFF; DNA: TGTGCCAGCAGTTTCGCACAGCCCATGAACACTGAAGCTTTCTTT
size: many; J: TRBJ1-5; V: TRBV6-6; D: NA; CDR3: CASRGGRRDNQPQHF; DNA: TGTGCCAGCAGGGGCGGGCGGCGTGACAATCAGCCCCAGCATTTT
size: NA; J: TRBJ1-1; V: TRBV7-9; D: TRBD1; CDR3: CASSQTGATEAFF; DNA: TGTGCCAGCAGCCAGACAGGGGCGACTGAAGCTTTCTTT
size: many; J: TRBJ2-1; V: TRBV20-1; D: TRBD2; CDR3: CSARRSGSSYNEQFF; DNA: TGCAGTGCCAGACGTAGCGGGAGCTCCTACAATGAGCAGTTCTTC
size: NA; J: TRBJ2-1; V: TRBV11-2; D: TRBD2; CDR3: CASSATSGLYNEQFF; DNA: TGTGCCAGCAGCGCGACTAGCGGGCTCTACAATGAGCAGTTCTTC
size: few; J: TRBJ1-2; V: TRBV2; D: TRBD1; CDR3: CASSEGYPGTVYGYTF; DNA: TGTGCCAGCAGTGAAGGTTACCCCGGGACAGTCTATGGCTACACCTTC
size: many; J: TRBJ1-1; V: TRBV7-9; D: NA; CDR3: CASSFGVGGFTEAFF; DNA: TGTGCCAGCAGCTTCGGGGTGGGCGGATTCACTGAAGCTTTCTTT
size: NA; J: TRBJ2-7; V: TRBV7-6; D: NA; CDR3: CASSLEPHYEQYF; DNA: TGTGCCAGCAGCTTAGAACCACATTACGAGCAGTACTTC
size: NA; J: TRBJ2-3; V: TRBV25-1; D: TRBD1; CDR3: CASTPRTGSTDTQYF; DNA: TGTGCCAGCACCCCTCGGACAGGGAGCACAGATACGCAGTATTTT
size: NA; J: TRBJ1-1; V: TRBV6-2/TRBV6-3; D: NA; CDR3: CASSRDTEAFF; DNA: TGTGCCAGCTCCAGGGACACTGAAGCTTTCTTT
size: many; J: TRBJ2-2; V: TRBV6-2/TRBV6-3; D: TRBD1; CDR3: CASSYDTLSWSGGDTGELFF; DNA: TGTGCCAGCAGTTACGACACCCTCAGTTGGTCAGGGGGAGACACCGGGGAGCTGTTTTTT
size: many; J: TRBJ1-2; V: TRBV11-2; D: NA; CDR3: CASSVLGPGVYGYTF; DNA: TGTGCCAGCAGCGTTCTGGGGCCGGGAGTCTATGGCTACACCTTC
size: NA; J: TRBJ2-7; V: TRBV7-2; D: NA; CDR3: CASSSPGVYEQYF; DNA: TGTGCCAGCAGCTCCCCCGGGGTGTACGAGCAGTACTTC
size: NA; J: TRBJ1-6; V: TRBV5-5; D: NA; CDR3: CASSPRKNDNSPLHF; DNA: TGTGCCAGCAGCCCCCGAAAGAATGATAATTCACCCCTCCACTTT
size: few; J: TRBJ1-1; V: TRBV5-1; D: NA; CDR3: CASSLYVAPGEAFF; DNA: TGCGCCAGCAGCTTGTACGTGGCGCCAGGTGAAGCTTTCTTT
size: NA; J: TRBJ1-2; V: TRBV20-1; D: NA; CDR3: CSARAASYGYTF; DNA: TGCAGTGCTAGAGCCGCTAGTTATGGCTACACCTTC
size: once; J: TRBJ2-7; V: TRBV7-9; D: TRBD2; CDR3: CASTPVAGGPYEQYF; DNA: TGTGCCAGCACCCCTGTAGCGGGGGGCCCCTACGAGCAGTACTTC